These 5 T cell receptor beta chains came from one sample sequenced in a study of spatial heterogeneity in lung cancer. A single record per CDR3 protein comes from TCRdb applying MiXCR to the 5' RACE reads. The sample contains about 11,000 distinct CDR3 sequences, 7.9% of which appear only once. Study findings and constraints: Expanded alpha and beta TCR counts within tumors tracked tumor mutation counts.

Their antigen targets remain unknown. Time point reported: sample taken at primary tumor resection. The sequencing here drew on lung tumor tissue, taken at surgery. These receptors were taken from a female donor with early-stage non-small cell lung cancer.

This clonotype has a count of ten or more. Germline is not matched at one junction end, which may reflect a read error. CDR3 in amino acids: CSANRGQGTGAFF. In DNA form, the CDR3 reads TGCAGTGCTAACCGCGGACAGGGCACTGGAGCTTTCTTT. The chain joins TRBV20-1 to TRBJ1-1; the match to TRBD1 covers 8 bases. Germline-derived CDR1 and CDR2 are DFQATT and SNEGSKA (reference sequence). CDR3 length equals 13 residues.

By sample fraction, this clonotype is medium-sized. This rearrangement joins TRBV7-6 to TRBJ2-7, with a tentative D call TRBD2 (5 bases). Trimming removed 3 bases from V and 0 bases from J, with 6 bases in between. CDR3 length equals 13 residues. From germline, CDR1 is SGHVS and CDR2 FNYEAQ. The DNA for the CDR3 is TGTGCCAGCAGCTTTGGGAGCTCCTACGAGCAGTACTTC. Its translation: CASSFGSSYEQYF.

CDR3 in amino acids: CASSEARGNEQFF. The CDR3 DNA reads TGTGCCAGCAGTGAGGCCAGGGGTAATGAGCAGTTCTTC. This rearrangement joins TRBV2 to TRBJ2-1, with a weak D call TRBD1 (6 bases). V lost 3 bases and J lost 7, with 10 bases in between. Germline V gives CDR1 SNHLY, CDR2 FYNNEI. CDR3 length: 13 residues. Using reference TRBV2 and TRBJ2-1 for the parts outside the CDR3, the full variable domain is EPEVTQTPSHQVTQMGQEVILRCVPISNHLYFYWYRQILGQKVEFLVSFYNNEISEKSEIFDDQFSVERPDGSNFTLKIRSTKLEDSAMYFCASSEARGNEQFFGPGTRLTVL.

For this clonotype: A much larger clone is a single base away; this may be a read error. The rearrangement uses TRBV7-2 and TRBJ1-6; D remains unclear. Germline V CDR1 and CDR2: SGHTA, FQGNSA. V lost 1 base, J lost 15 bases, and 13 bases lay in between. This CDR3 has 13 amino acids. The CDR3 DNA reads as TGTGCCAGCAGCTTAGGATCTTCGACACTCCTCCACTTT. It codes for CASSLGSSTLLHF.

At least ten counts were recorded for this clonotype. The CDR3 coding sequence is TGTGCCAGCAGTTTATTCGGGACAGGGGCCAATGAGCAGTTCTTC. It specifies CASSLFGTGANEQFF. The chain combines TRBV12-3 or TRBV12-4 with TRBJ2-1; 10 bases fit TRBD1. The V gene end was trimmed by 2 bases and the J gene end by 6 bases; junction bases not matched to a gene: 4. The CDR3 covers 15 residues.